The 4 T cell receptor beta chains in this list originate from one sample, sequenced in a study of shared clonotypes between healthy human individuals. Produced via immunoSEQ multiplex PCR; TCRdb's table is partial and in-frame only. The sample includes around 1.9 million clones, 85% to 95% seen only once; the top ten take roughly 1.8%. CD45RO-negative, CCR7-selected cells formed the naive CD8 fraction, which excluded terminally differentiated effector memory CD45RA+ cells. The sequencing input was naive CD8+ T cells from PBMCs. The receptors were sampled from a man aged 18 to 30 in good health. Some clones in this sample may be carry-over from other donors' samples.

The V gene is TRBV7-9, the J gene TRBJ2-3; D is undetermined. The CDR3 totals 16 residues. V lost 4 bases to trimming and J lost 3 bases, with 17 bases between them. From germline, CDR1 is SEHNR and CDR2 FQNEAQ (reference sequence). CDR3 protein: CASSSPKGIITDTQYF. As DNA, the CDR3 is TGTGCCAGCAGCTCGCCCAAGGGAATAATAACAGATACGCAGTATTTT.

V and J are TRBV6-1 and TRBJ2-2, with unresolved D. In germline, CDR1 is MNHNS, CDR2 SASEGT. This CDR3 comprises 12 residues. Trimming removed 2 bases at V and 7 bases at J, with 5 bases between. The CDR3: CASSEWGGELFF. For the CDR3, the DNA is TGTGCCAGCAGTGAATGGGGCGGGGAGCTGTTTTTT.

The rearrangement joins TRBV2 to TRBJ2-1; no firm D call. Germline assignment: CDR1 SNHLY and CDR2 FYNNEI. This CDR3 comprises 12 residues. V dropped 7 bases and J dropped 7 bases, with 11 bases sitting between them. The CDR3 region has the DNA TGTGCCAGCACCCTTACGTGGAATGAGCAGTTCTTC. It translates to CASTLTWNEQFF.

This chain connects TRBV28 to TRBJ2-7; 12 bases line up with TRBD1. The CDR3 contains 15 residues. CDR1 MDHEN and CDR2 SYDVKM come from the germline V gene. V lost 3 bases to trimming and J lost 5 bases; unmatched junction nucleotides: 5. The CDR3 reads CASSLGDRGRHEQYF. The CDR3 DNA reads as TGTGCCAGCAGTTTGGGGGACAGGGGGCGCCACGAGCAGTACTTC.